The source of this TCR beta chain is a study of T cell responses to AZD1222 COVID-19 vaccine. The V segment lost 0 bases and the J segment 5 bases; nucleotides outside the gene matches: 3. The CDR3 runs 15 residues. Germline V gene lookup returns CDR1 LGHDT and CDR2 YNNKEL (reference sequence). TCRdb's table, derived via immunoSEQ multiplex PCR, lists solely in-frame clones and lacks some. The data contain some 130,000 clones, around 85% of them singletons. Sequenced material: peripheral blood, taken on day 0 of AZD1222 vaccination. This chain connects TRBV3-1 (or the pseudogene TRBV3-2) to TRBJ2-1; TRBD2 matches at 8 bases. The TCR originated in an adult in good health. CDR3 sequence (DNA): TGTGCCAGCAGCCAAGAGGGGACTAGGAACAATGAGCAGTTCTTC. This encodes CASSQEGTRNNEQFF.